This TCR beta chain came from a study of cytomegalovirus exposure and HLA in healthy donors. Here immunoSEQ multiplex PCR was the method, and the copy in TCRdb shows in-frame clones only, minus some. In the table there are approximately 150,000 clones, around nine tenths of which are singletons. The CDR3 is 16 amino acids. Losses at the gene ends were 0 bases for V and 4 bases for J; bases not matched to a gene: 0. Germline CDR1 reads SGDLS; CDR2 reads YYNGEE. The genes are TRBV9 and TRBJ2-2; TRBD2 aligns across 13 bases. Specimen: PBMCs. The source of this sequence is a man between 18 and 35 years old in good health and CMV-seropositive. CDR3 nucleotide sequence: TGTGCCAGCAGCGTAGGACTAGCGGGAGGCACCGGGGAGCTGTTTTTT. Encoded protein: CASSVGLAGGTGELFF.